This entry lists 15 T cell receptor beta chains sequenced from one sample in a study of neurological immune-mediated disorders. TCRdb ran MiXCR on the 5' RACE reads and lists one entry per CDR3 protein. The data show 36,000 or so distinct CDR3 sequences, about 9.4% seen once. Sequencing was performed on PBMCs. The receptors originated from a woman aged 25 to 39 with HTLV-1-associated myelopathy (HAM/TSP).

The sample holds many counts of this clonotype. V gene TRBV20-1 combines with J gene TRBJ2-7; 8 bases agree with TRBD2. This CDR3 is 14 amino acids long. Trimming at V came to 2 bases and at J to 6 bases, leaving 9 bases not matched to a gene. Germline V lookup: CDR1 DFQATT, CDR2 SNEGSKA (reference sequence). The CDR3 nucleotides read TGCAGTGCTAGACGCCGACTAGCGACCGGCGAGCAGTACTTC. Residues: CSARRRLATGEQYF.

This clonotype was detected ten times or more. The V gene is TRBV5-1, the J gene TRBJ2-3; no clear D gene. Between the trimmed V and J ends, which lost 5 bases and 0 bases, there was a span of 4 bases. This CDR3 spans 12 amino acids. CDR1 is SGHRS and CDR2 is YFSETQ in the germline V gene. CDR3 amino acids: CASRGSTDTQYF. CDR3 sequence (DNA): TGCGCCAGCAGGGGGAGCACAGATACGCAGTATTTT. Combining the CDR3 with reference TRBV5-1 and TRBJ2-3 gives the whole variable domain KAGVTQTPRYLIKTRGQQVTLSCSPISGHRSVSWYQQTPGQGLQFLFEYFSETQRNKGNFPGRFSGRQFSNSRSEMNVSTLELGDSALYLCASRGSTDTQYFGPGTRLTVL.

This clonotype was counted many times. The chain has TRBV20-1 and TRBJ1-2; possibly TRBD1 for D (6 bases). CDR3 length equals 18 residues. Germline lookup yields CDR1 DFQATT and CDR2 SNEGSKA (reference sequence). V was shortened by 0 bases and J by 4 bases, with 24 bases between the two germline ends. CDR3 coding DNA: TGCAGTGCTAGAGATCGATGTTGCGGGGGGCCCCCTTTCTATGGCTACACCTTC. It translates to CSARDRCCGGPPFYGYTF.

This clonotype has at least ten counts. The genes are TRBV20-1 and TRBJ2-1; TRBD2 aligns across 9 bases. The V and J ends lost 0 bases and 8 bases, in that order; junction bases with no gene match: 11. Per the germline V gene, CDR1 is DFQATT and CDR2 is SNEGSKA (reference sequence). The CDR3 length is 16 residues. The CDR3 DNA is TGCAGTGCTAGAGACCCATTAGCGGGGGCCGGGGATGAGCAGTTCTTC. This gives the protein CSARDPLAGAGDEQFF.

The chain joins TRBV20-1 to TRBJ2-2, with 9 bases matching TRBD1. This CDR3 has 13 amino acids. Germline V gene sequence: CDR1 DFQATT, CDR2 SNEGSKA (reference sequence). The V and J ends lost 7 bases and 7 bases, in that order; junction bases with no gene match: 7. The CDR3 nucleotides read TGCAGTGGCACAGGGGGCGCAGGCGGGGAGCTGTTTTTT. The encoded protein is CSGTGGAGGELFF.

This clonotype occurred many times. The genes are TRBV20-1 and TRBJ2-7; TRBD2 matches at 8 bases. The CDR3 runs to 18 residues. Per the germline V gene, CDR1 is DFQATT and CDR2 is SNEGSKA (reference sequence). Trimming cost V 4 bases and J 3 bases; bases outside gene matches: 20. Here the CDR3 DNA reads TGCAGTGCTACACCGCGCTATAGGGGGACTAGTATGGACTACGAGCAGTACTTC. This gives the protein CSATPRYRGTSMDYEQYF.

This clonotype was counted at least ten times. The rearrangement uses TRBV20-1 and TRBJ2-3; 10 bases are a match to TRBD2. Germline V gene data show CDR1 as DFQATT and CDR2 as SNEGSKA (reference sequence). This CDR3 comprises 15 residues. After removal of 1 base from V and 1 base from J, the junction contained 2 bases not matched to a gene. CDR3 protein: CSARVSGGGTDTQYF. The CDR3 region has the DNA TGCAGTGCTAGAGTCAGCGGGGGGGGCACAGATACGCAGTATTTT.

The table lists this clonotype with many counts. The chain links TRBV6-5 to TRBJ1-4; TRBD1 is a possible D gene (5 bases). The V gene lost 0 bases and the J gene lost 8 bases, with 19 bases spanning the gap. The CDR3 extends over 17 amino acids. Germline lookup yields CDR1 MNHEY and CDR2 SVGAGI. CDR3 DNA sequence: TGTGCCAGCAGTTACTCGATTAAGGGGACCTCAGGAGAAAAACTGTTTTTT. This codes for CASSYSIKGTSGEKLFF.

This clonotype was counted at least ten times. The chain employs TRBV7-2 and TRBJ2-1, with 7 nucleotides matching TRBD1. Germline trimming cut 5 bases from V and 2 bases from J; bases unmatched to any gene: 9. CDR1 and CDR2 (germline): SGHTA, FQGNSA. This CDR3 region has 16 residues. The CDR3 DNA follows: TGTGCCAGCAGCCCAATACAGGGGTCACCCTACAATGAGCAGTTCTTC. It specifies CASSPIQGSPYNEQFF. Looking up the rest from reference TRBV7-2 and TRBJ2-1 gives the full variable domain: GAGVSQSPSNKVTEKGKDVELRCDPISGHTALYWYRQSLGQGLEFLIYFQGNSAPDKSGLPSDRFSAERTGGSVSTLTIQRTQQEDSAVYLCASSPIQGSPYNEQFFGPGTRLTVL.

This clonotype occurred many times. V gene TRBV20-1 combines with J gene TRBJ2-4; D is perhaps TRBD1 (5 bases). The CDR3 covers 14 residues. Germline V lookup: CDR1 DFQATT, CDR2 SNEGSKA (reference sequence). The V end lost 3 bases, the J end lost 0 bases, and 9 bases lay between the germline ends. DNA for the CDR3: TGCAGTGCTAGTCCAGGGCGAGCCAAAAACATTCAGTACTTC. Protein product: CSASPGRAKNIQYF.

This clonotype has at least ten counts. The chain has TRBV20-1 and TRBJ1-6; D ambiguous. Trimming stripped 3 bases from V and 5 bases from J, with 14 bases between. The CDR3 spans 15 residues. CDR1 is DFQATT and CDR2 is SNEGSKA in the germline V gene (reference sequence). The CDR3 sequence is CSARGGTDDNSPLHF. CDR3 nucleotides: TGCAGTGCTAGGGGCGGTACCGACGATAATTCACCCCTCCACTTT.

This sequence joins TRBV20-1 and TRBJ2-1; D call uncertain. The V end was cut by 4 bases, the J end by 0 bases, with 16 bases between. The CDR3 runs to 16 residues. Germline-derived CDR1 and CDR2 are DFQATT and SNEGSKA (reference sequence). CDR3 in DNA: TGCAGTGCTAACATGGTGCGGATCGTCTCCTACAATGAGCAGTTCTTC. Translation: CSANMVRIVSYNEQFF.

In its sample, this clonotype was seen once. A much larger clone sits a single nucleotide away, making a read error possible. The chain is built from TRBV6-5 and TRBJ2-2; D is unclear. CDR3 length equals 14 residues. Germline V CDR1 and CDR2: MNHEY, SVGAGI. The CDR3 here is CASSRYWATVELFF. DNA for the CDR3: TGTGCCAGCAGTCGCTACTGGGCCACCGTGGAGCTGTTTTTT.

This clonotype was seen at least ten times. The rearrangement uses TRBV7-9 and TRBJ2-1; 11 bases match TRBD2. V was pared by 3 bases and J by 5 bases, with 6 bases of the junction left unmatched. Looked up from germline, CDR1 is SEHNR and CDR2 is FQNEAQ (reference sequence). This CDR3 comprises 16 residues. Here the CDR3 reads CASSFGPSGRHNEQFF. The CDR3 DNA follows: TGTGCCAGCAGCTTCGGACCTAGCGGGAGGCACAATGAGCAGTTCTTC.

This clonotype was seen ten or more times. The J gene is TRBJ1-1, the V gene TRBV5-1; 7 bases are a match to TRBD1. The length of the CDR3 is 17 residues. V lost 0 bases to trimming and J lost 0 bases; unmatched junction nucleotides: 8. Germline V gene lookup returns CDR1 SGHRS and CDR2 YFSETQ. The CDR3 loop reads CASSLGTGGAMNTEAFF. For the CDR3, the DNA is TGCGCCAGCAGCTTGGGGACAGGTGGAGCGATGAACACTGAAGCTTTCTTT. Supplemented by reference TRBV5-1 and TRBJ1-1, the full variable domain reads KAGVTQTPRYLIKTRGQQVTLSCSPISGHRSVSWYQQTPGQGLQFLFEYFSETQRNKGNFPGRFSGRQFSNSRSEMNVSTLELGDSALYLCASSLGTGGAMNTEAFFGQGTRLTVV.